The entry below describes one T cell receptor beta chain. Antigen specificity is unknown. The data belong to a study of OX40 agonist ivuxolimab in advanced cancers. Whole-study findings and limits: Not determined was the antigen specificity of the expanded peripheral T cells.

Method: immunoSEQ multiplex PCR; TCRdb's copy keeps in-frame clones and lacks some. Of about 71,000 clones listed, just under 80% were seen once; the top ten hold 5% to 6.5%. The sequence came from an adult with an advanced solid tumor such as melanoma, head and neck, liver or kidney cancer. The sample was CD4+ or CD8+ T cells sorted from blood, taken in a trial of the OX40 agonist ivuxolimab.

The CDR3 DNA is TGTGCCAGCAGCCCCTCCGGGGGCGGGAATGAGCAGTTCTTC. Amino acid sequence: CASSPSGGGNEQFF. V gene TRBV11-2 combines with J gene TRBJ2-1; the D gene could be TRBD1 or TRBD2 (6 bases each). The germline CDR1 and CDR2 sequences are SGHAT and FQNNGV. Trimming shortened V by 5 bases and J by 7 bases, and 15 bases separated the two germline ends. There are 14 residues in the CDR3.